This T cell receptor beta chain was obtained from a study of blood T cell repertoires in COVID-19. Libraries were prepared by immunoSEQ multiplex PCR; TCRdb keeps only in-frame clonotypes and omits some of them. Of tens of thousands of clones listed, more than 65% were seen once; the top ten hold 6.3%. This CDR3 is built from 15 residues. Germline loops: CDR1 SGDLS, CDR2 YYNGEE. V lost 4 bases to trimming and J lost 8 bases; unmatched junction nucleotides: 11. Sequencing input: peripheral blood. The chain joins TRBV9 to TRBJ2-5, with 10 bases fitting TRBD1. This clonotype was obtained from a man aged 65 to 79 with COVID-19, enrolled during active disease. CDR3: CASSTTGGRTGTQYF. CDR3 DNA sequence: TGTGCCAGCAGCACGACAGGGGGCCGGACGGGAACCCAGTACTTC.